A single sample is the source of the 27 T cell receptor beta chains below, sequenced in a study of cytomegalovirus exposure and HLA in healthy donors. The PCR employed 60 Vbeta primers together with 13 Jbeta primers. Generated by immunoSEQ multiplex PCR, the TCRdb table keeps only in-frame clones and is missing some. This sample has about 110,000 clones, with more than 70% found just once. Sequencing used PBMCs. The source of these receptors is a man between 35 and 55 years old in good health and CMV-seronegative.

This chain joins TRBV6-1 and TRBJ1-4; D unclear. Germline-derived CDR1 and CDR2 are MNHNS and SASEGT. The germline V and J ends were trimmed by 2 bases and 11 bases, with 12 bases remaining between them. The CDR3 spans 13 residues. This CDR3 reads CASSEPWGGKLFF. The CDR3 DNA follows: TGTGCCAGCAGTGAACCTTGGGGAGGGAAACTGTTTTTT.

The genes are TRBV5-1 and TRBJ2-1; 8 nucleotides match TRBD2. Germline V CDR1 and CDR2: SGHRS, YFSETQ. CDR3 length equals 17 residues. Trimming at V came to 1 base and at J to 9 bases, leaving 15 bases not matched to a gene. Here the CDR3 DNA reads TGCGCCAGCAGCTTGACGGGGGGGCTAGGGCCACAGGGTGAGCAGTTCTTC. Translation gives CASSLTGGLGPQGEQFF.

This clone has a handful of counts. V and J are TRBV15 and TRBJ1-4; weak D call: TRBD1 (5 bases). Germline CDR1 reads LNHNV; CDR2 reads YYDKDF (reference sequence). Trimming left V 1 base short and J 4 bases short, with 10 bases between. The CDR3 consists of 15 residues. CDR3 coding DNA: TGTGCCACCAGCAGAGGGGGGGAAAGTAATGAAAAACTGTTTTTT. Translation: CATSRGGESNEKLFF. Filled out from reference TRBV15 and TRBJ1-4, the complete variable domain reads DAMVIQNPRYQVTQFGKPVTLSCSQTLNHNVMYWYQQKSSQAPKLLFHYYDKDFNNEADTPDNFQSRRPNTSFCFLDIRSPGLGDTAMYLCATSRGGESNEKLFFGSGTQLSVL.

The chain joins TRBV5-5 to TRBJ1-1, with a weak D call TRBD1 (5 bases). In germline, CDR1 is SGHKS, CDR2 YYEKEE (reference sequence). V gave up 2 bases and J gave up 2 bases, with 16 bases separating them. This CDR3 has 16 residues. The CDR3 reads CASSLNPDSSNTEAFF. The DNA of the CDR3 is TGTGCCAGCAGCTTAAACCCTGACAGCTCAAACACTGAAGCTTTCTTT.

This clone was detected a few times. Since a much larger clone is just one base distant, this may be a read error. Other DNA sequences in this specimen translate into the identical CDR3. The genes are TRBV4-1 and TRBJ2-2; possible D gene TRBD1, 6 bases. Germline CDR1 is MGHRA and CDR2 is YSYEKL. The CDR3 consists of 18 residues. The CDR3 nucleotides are TGCGCCAGCAGTCAAGAGGTCCCACAGGGCTCGAACACCGGGGAGCTGTTTTTT. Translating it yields CASSQEVPQGSNTGELFF.

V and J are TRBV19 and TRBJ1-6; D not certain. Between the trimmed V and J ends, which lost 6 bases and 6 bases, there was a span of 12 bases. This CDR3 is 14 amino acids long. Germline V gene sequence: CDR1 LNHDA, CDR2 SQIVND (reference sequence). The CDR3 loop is CASSPGLLNSPLHF. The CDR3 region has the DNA TGTGCCAGTAGCCCGGGTCTTCTTAATTCACCCCTCCACTTT.

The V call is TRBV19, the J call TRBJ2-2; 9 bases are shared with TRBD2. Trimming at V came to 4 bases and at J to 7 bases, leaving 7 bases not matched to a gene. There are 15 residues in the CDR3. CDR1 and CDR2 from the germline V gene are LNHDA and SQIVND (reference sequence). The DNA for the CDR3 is TGTGCCAGTAGTAACGGCGGGGGGGCTGGCGGGGAGCTGTTTTTT. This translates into CASSNGGGAGGELFF.

CDR3 loop: CASSFMGAEYEKLFF. The CDR3 DNA reads as TGTGCCAGCAGTTTCATGGGGGCTGAGTATGAAAAACTGTTTTTT. This rearrangement joins TRBV27 to TRBJ1-4; a possible D gene is TRBD1 (6 bases). V lost 3 bases to trimming and J lost 6 bases, with 14 bases between them. The CDR3 has 15 residues. Germline V CDR1 and CDR2: MNHEY, SMNVEV (reference sequence).

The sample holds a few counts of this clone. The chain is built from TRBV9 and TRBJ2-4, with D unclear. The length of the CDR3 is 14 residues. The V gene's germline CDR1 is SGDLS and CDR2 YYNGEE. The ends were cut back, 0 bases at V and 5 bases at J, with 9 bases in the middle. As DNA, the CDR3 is TGTGCCAGCAGCGTAGGTCTAACCGAAAACATTCAGTACTTC. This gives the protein CASSVGLTENIQYF.

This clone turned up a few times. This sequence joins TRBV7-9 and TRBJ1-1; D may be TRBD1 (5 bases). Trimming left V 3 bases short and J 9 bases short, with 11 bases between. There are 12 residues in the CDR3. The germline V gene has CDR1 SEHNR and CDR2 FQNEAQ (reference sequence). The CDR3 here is CASSFEEGKAFF. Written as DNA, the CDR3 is TGTGCCAGCAGCTTTGAGGAGGGGAAAGCTTTCTTT.

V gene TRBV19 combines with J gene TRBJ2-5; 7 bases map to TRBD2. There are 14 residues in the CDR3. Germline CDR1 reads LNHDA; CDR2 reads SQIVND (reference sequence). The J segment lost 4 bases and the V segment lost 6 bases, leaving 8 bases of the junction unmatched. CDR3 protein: CASRPTGGGETQYF. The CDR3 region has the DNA TGTGCCAGTAGACCCACGGGGGGAGGAGAGACCCAGTACTTC.

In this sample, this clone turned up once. CDR3 loop: CASSERGASDNQPQHF. CDR3 nucleotide sequence: TGTGCCAGCAGTGAAAGGGGCGCCTCGGACAATCAGCCCCAGCATTTT. V and J are TRBV2 and TRBJ1-5; TRBD1 is a possible D gene (5 bases). V was trimmed by 2 bases and J by 3 bases, leaving 14 bases between them. Germline V lookup: CDR1 SNHLY, CDR2 FYNNEI. The CDR3 loop spans 16 amino acids.

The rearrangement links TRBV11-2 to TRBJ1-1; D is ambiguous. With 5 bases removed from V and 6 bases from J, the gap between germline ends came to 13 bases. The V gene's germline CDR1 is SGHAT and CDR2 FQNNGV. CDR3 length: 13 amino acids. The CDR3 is CASSLSVHSEAFF. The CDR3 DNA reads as TGTGCCAGCAGCCTCTCGGTTCACTCTGAAGCTTTCTTT. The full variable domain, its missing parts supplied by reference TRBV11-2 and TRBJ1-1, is EAGVAQSPRYKIIEKRQSVAFWCNPISGHATLYWYQQILGQGPKLLIQFQNNGVVDDSQLPKDRFSAERLKGVDSTLKIQPAKLEDSAVYLCASSLSVHSEAFFGQGTRLTVV.

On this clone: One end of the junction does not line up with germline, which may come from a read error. For the CDR3, the DNA is TGCAGCGCTGAAGAGGGCCTGGAGACCCAGTACTTC. This translates into CSAEEGLETQYF. The chain carries TRBV29-1 and TRBJ2-5; tentatively, D is TRBD2 (5 bases). CDR1 and CDR2 from the germline V gene are SQVTM and ANQGSEA. This CDR3 is built from 12 residues.

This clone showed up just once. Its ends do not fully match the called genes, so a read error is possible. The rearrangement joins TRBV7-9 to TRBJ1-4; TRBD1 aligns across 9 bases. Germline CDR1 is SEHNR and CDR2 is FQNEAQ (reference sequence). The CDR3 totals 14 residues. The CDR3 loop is CSSSFSTGGEKLFF. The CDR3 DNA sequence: TGTTCCAGCAGCTTTTCGACAGGGGGAGAAAAACTGTTTTTT.

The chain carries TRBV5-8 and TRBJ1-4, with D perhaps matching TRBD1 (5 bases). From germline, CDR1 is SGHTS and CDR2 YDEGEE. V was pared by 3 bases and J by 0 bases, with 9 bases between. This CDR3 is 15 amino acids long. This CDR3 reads CASSWGEATNEKLFF. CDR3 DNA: TGTGCCAGCAGCTGGGGGGAAGCAACTAATGAAAAACTGTTTTTT.

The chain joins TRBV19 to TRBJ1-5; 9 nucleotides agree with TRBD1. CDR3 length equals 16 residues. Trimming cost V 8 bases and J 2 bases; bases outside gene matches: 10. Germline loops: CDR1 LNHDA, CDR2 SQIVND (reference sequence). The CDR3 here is CASGSGTGWGNQPQHF. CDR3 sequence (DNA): TGTGCCAGTGGAAGCGGGACAGGGTGGGGCAATCAGCCCCAGCATTTT.

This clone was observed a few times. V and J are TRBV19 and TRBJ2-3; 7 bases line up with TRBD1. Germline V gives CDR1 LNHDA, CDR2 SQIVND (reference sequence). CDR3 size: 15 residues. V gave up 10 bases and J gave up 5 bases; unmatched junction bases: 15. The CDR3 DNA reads TGTGCCACCCAGTCGACAGGGCGATCTCGAGATACGCAGTATTTT. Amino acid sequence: CATQSTGRSRDTQYF.

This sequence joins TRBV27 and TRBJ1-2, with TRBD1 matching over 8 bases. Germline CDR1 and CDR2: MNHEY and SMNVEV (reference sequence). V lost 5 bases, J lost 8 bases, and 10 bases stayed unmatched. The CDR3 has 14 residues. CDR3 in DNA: TGTGCCAGCAGTACGGGCAGGGGGCGTTGGGGCTACACCTTC. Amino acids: CASSTGRGRWGYTF.

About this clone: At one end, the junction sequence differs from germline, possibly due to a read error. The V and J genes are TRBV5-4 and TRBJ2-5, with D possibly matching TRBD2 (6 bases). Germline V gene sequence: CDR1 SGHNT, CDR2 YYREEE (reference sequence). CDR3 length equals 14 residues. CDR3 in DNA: TGTGCCAGCAGCGCCGCCGGGACTCGAGAGACCCGGTACTTC. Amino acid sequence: CASSAAGTRETRYF. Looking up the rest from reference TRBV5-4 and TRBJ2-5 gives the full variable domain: ETGVTQSPTHLIKTRGQQVTLRCSSQSGHNTVSWYQQALGQGPQFIFQYYREEENGRGNFPPRFSGLQFPNYSSELNVNALELDDSALYLCASSAAGTRETRYFGPGTRLLVL.

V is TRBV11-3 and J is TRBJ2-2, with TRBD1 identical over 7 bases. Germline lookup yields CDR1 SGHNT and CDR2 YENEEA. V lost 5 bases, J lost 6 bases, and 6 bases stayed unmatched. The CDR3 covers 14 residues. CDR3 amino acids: CASSQDREAGELFF. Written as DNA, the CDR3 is TGTGCCAGCAGCCAAGACAGGGAAGCCGGGGAGCTGTTTTTT.

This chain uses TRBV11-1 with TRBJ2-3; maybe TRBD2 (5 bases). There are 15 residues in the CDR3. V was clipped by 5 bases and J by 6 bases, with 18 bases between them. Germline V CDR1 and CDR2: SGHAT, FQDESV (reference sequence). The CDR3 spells CASSRREGIRDTQYF. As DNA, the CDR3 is TGTGCCAGCAGCCGACGAGAGGGTATTAGGGATACGCAGTATTTT.

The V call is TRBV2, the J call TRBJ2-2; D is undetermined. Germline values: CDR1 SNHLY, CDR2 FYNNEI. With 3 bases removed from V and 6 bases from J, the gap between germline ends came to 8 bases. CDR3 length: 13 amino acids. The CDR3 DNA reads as TGTGCCAGCAGTGACTCTACCCCCGGGGAGCTGTTTTTT. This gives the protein CASSDSTPGELFF.

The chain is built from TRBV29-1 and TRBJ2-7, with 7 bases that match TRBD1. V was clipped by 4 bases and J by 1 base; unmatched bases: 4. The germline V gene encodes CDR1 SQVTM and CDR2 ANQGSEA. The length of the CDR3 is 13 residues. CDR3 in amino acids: CSVGTGGSYEQYF. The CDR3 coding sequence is TGCAGCGTTGGGACAGGTGGTTCCTACGAGCAGTACTTC.

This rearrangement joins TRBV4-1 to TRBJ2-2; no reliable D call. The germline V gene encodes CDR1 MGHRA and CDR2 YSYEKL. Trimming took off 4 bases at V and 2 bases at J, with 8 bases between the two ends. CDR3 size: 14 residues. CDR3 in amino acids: CASSPITNTGELFF. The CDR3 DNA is TGCGCCAGCAGCCCAATCACAAACACCGGGGAGCTGTTTTTT.

The DNA of the CDR3 is TGTGCCAGCAGCCCCTATAGCACAGATACGCAGTATTTT. This sequence encodes CASSPYSTDTQYF. The genes are TRBV7-2 and TRBJ2-3; D remains unclear. Germline V CDR1 and CDR2: SGHTA, FQGNSA. V lost 5 bases and J 0 bases, leaving 6 bases between the germline ends. CDR3 size: 13 residues.

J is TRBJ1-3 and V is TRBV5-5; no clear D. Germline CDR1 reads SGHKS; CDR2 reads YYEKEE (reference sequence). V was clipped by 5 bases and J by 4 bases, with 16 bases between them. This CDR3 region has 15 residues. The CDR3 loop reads CASRATFGVGNTIYF. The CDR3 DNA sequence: TGTGCCAGCAGGGCAACCTTCGGGGTGGGAAACACCATATATTTT.